The subject of this entry is one T cell receptor beta chain. The repertoire was sequenced with immunoSEQ multiplex PCR; TCRdb's copy has only in-frame clones and lacks some. Of approximately 65,000 clones in the sample, around 87% are singletons; the top ten hold under 6.5%. The sample comes from a study of technical replicates of blood from a handful of donors. V lost 4 bases, J lost 4 bases, and 12 bases stayed unmatched. The CDR3 has 16 residues. Germline CDR1 is SGHTS and CDR2 is YDEGEE. The sample consisted of PBMCs. The receptor comes from a human donor in good health. Some clones in this sample may be carry-over from other donors' samples. The chain uses TRBV5-8 and TRBJ2-7; 9 positions match TRBD1. The CDR3 loop is CASSPRPGQGLYEQYF. Written as DNA, the CDR3 is TGTGCCAGCAGCCCGAGGCCGGGACAGGGTTTATACGAGCAGTACTTC.